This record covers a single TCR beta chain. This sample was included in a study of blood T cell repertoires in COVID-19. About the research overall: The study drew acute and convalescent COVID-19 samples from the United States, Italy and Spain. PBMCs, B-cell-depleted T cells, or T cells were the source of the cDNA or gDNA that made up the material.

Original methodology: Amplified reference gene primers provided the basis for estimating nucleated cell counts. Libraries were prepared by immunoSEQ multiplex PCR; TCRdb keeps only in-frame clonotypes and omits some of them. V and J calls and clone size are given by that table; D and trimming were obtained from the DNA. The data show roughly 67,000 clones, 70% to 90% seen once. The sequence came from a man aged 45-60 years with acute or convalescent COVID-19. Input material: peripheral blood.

The CDR3 sequence is CASSGYDRFYGYTF. CDR3 in DNA: TGTGCCAGCAGCGGCTACGACAGGTTCTATGGCTACACCTTC. The genes are TRBV9 and TRBJ1-2, with D maybe TRBD1 (6 bases). The V and J ends lost 3 bases and 4 bases respectively, with 13 bases between them. This CDR3 is 14 amino acids long. Germline V gives CDR1 SGDLS, CDR2 YYNGEE.